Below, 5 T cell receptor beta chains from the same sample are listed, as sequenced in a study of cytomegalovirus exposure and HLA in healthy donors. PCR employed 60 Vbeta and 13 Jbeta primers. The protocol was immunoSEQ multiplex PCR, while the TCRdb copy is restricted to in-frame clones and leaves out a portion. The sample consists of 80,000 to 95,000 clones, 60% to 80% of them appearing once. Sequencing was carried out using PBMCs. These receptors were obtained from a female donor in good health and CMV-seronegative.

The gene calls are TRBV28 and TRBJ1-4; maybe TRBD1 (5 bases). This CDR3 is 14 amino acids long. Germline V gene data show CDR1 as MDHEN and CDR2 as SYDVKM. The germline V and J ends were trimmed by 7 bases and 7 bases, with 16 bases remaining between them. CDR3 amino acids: CASNPYRRSEKLFF. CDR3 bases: TGTGCCAGCAATCCCTACAGGAGAAGTGAAAAACTGTTTTTT.

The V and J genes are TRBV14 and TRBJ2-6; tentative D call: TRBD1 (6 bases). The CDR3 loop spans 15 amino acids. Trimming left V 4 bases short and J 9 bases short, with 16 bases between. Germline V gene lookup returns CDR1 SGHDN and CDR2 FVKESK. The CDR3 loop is CASSPEGQGNNVLTF. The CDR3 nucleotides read TGTGCCAGCAGCCCAGAAGGGCAGGGGAACAACGTCCTGACTTTC.

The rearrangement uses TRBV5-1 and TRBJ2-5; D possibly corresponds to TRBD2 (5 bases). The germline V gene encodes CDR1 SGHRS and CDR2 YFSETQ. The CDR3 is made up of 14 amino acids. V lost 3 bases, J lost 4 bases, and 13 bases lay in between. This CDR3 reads CASSSIALGETQYF. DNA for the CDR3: TGCGCCAGCAGCTCGATAGCGTTAGGAGAGACCCAGTACTTC.

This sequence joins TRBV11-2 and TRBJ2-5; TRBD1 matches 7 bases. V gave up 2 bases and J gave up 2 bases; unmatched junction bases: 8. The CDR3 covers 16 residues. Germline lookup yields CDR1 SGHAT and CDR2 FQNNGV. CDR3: CASSLQFGQVQETQYF. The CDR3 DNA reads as TGTGCCAGCAGCTTACAATTCGGACAGGTTCAAGAGACCCAGTACTTC.

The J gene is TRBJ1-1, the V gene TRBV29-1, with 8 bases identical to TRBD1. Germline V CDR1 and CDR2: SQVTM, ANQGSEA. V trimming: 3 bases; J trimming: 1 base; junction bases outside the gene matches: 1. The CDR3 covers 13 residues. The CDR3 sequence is CSVDGTGNTEAFF. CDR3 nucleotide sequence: TGCAGCGTTGATGGGACAGGGAACACTGAAGCTTTCTTT.